This T cell receptor beta chain was identified during a study of T cell repertoires in cytomegalovirus infection. Study-wide background: An indication of both CMV infection and matching HLA type came from public TCR beta signatures. General study points: Adding up the frequency of public TCR beta families identified people who carried CMV plus the relevant HLA. In two of eight donors, the top clonotype was HLA-C-restricted CMV-specific.

As to this clonotype: The antigen remains undetermined.

Trimming took off 8 bases at V and 6 bases at J, with 15 bases between the two ends. In germline, CDR1 is SNHLY, CDR2 FYNNEI. This CDR3 region has 13 residues. One entry per CDR3 protein results from TCRdb running MiXCR on the reads. Among about 740,000 distinct CDR3 sequences listed, approximately 34% were seen once. The clonotype originates from a human donor in good health (CMV status not recorded). Some clones in this sample may be carry-over from other donors' samples. J is TRBJ2-3 and V is TRBV2; tentative D call: TRBD2 (6 bases). Sequenced input: PBMCs. CDR3 in amino acids: CASGGLAKDTQYF. CDR3 sequence (DNA): TGTGCCAGCGGTGGCCTAGCGAAGGATACGCAGTATTTT.